The table lists the clone carrying this T cell receptor (beta chain) with a few counts. As it was prepared, the TCRbeta library received unique molecular identifiers. One entry per CDR3 protein, called by TCRdb with MiXCR from the PCR reads. The data hold 440,000 or so distinct CDR3 sequences, with around 9.9% observed a single time. V lost 1 base and J lost 5, with 13 bases in between. Germline CDR1 is MNHEY and CDR2 is SMNVEV (reference sequence). The length of the CDR3 is 15 residues. These data are taken from a study of T-cell reconstitution after alpha-beta-depleted transplantation in children. Sequenced here: PBMCs from the stem cell graft donor, sampled from the stem cell graft. The chain carries TRBV27 and TRBJ2-3; D possibly corresponds to TRBD2 (6 bases). The clonotype comes from a human donor who donated a stem cell graft to a child with acute myeloid leukemia. CDR3 protein: CASSLLKREKDTQYF. The CDR3 DNA sequence: TGTGCCAGCAGTTTATTGAAACGGGAGAAAGATACGCAGTATTTT.